This T cell receptor (beta chain) was found in a study of CD8 T cells in ankylosing spondylitis. This clonotype has a handful of counts. Its antigen is as yet unknown. Findings and limits, study-wide: A motif in TCR beta, a set of 8 or 9 highly homologous variants, appeared characteristic of ankylosing spondylitis blood. Several of the motif variants were reported before in synovial fluid and blood from reactive arthritis. Disease-linked clones bore a CD8+ phenotype and were relatively rare in peripheral blood.

By quantitative 5'-RACE with molecular barcodes, the TCR beta libraries were made. TCRdb passed the 5' RACE reads through MiXCR, listing each CDR3 protein once. The repertoire includes under 950,000 distinct CDR3 sequences, under 20% of them detected once, and under 20% sits in the top ten. The source material was blood, either unsorted or a sorted T cell fraction (not recorded which). This receptor was taken from a male donor with ankylosing spondylitis.

The CDR3 is CASMRQGVVYEQYF. CDR3 DNA: TGTGCCAGCATGCGTCAGGGGGTAGTCTACGAGCAGTACTTC. The genes are TRBV12-3 or TRBV12-4 and TRBJ2-7; 7 nucleotides match TRBD1. V was clipped by 7 bases and J by 3 bases; unmatched bases: 9. The CDR3 has 14 amino acids.